This T cell receptor (beta chain) originates from a study of T cells after yellow fever vaccination. Remarks on this clonotype: Its antigen is still unknown.

5'RACE template switching produced TCR cDNA carrying a universal primer site and UMIs. TCRdb reprocessed the 5' RACE reads with MiXCR, giving one entry per CDR3 protein. The sample lists 250,000 or so distinct CDR3 sequences; 6.7% were seen once. Regarding the study as a whole: The appearance of a small share of clonotypes in both CD4 and CD8 compartments was observed. Among primary-vaccination clones, most reappeared after the booster, at approximately 96% for CD4 and roughly 90% for CD8.

Trimming cost V 2 bases and J 8 bases, with 11 bases left between them. Germline CDR1 and CDR2: SQVTM and ANQGSEA. This CDR3 region has 12 residues. The sample here was CD4+ T cells sorted from PBMCs, taken on the day of the yellow fever booster vaccination. The chain couples TRBV29-1 to TRBJ2-3; weak D call: TRBD2 (6 bases). The clonotype was recovered from a man in his thirties or forties who received the YFV17D yellow fever vaccine. DNA of the CDR3: TGCAGCGTTGAACTGAGGGGAGGTACGCAGTATTTT. Amino acids: CSVELRGGTQYF.